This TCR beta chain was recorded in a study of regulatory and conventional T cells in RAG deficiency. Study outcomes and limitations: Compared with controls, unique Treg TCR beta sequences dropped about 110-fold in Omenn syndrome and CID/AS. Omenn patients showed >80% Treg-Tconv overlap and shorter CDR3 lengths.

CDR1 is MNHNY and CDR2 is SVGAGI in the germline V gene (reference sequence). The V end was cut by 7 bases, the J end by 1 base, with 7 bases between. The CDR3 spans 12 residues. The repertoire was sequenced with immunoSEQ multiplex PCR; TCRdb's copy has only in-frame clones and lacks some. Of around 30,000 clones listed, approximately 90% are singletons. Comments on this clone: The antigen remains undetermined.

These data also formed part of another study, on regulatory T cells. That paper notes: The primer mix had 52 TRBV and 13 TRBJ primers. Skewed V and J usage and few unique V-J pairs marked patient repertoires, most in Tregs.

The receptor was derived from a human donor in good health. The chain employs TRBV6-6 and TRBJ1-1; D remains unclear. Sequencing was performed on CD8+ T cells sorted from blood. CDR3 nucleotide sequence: TGTGCCAGCACGGGAGGGAACACTGAAGCTTTCTTT. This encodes CASTGGNTEAFF.